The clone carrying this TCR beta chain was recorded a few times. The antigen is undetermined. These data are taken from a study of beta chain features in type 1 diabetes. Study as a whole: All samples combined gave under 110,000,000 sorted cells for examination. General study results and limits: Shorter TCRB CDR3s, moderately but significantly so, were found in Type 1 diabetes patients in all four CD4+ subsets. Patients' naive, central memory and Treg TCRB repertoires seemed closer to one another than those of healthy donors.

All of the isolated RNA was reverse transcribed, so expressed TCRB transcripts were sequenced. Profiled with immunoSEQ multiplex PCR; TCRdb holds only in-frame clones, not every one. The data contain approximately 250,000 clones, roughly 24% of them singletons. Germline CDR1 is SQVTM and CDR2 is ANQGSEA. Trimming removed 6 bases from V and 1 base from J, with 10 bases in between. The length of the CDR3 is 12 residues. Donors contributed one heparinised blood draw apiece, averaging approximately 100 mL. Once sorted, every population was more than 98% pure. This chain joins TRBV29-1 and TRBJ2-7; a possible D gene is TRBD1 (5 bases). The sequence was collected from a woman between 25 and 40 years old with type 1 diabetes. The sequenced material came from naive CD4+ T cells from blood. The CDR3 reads CSVIPGSYEQYF. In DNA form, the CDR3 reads TGCAGCGTCATACCAGGGTCCTACGAGCAGTACTTC.